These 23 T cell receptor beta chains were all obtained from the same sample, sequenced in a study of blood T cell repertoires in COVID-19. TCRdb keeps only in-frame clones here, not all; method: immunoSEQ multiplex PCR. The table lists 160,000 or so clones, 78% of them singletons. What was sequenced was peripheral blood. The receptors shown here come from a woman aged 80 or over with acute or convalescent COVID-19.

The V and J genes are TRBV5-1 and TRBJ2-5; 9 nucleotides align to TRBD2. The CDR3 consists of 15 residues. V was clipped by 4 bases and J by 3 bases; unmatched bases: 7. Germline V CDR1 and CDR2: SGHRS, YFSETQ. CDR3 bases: TGCGCCAGCAGCCCTACGATAGCGGGAGAAGAGACCCAGTACTTC. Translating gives CASSPTIAGEETQYF.

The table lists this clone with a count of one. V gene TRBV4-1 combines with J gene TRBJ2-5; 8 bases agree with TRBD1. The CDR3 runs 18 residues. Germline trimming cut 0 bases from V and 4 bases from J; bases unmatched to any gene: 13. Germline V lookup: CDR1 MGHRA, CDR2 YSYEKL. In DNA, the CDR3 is TGCGCCAGCAGCCAAGAATTCTCGACAGGGGCGAGGCGAGAGACCCAGTACTTC. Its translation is CASSQEFSTGARRETQYF.

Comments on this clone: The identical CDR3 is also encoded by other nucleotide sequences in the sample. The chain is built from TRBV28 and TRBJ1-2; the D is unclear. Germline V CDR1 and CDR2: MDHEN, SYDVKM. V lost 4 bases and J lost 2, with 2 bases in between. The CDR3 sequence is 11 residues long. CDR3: CASSSNYGYTF. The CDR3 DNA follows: TGTGCCAGCAGTTCGAACTATGGCTACACCTTC.

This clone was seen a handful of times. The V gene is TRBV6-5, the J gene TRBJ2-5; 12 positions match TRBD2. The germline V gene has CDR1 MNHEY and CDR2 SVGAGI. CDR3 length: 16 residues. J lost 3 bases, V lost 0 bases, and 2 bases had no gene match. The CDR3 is CASSYSGLAGKETQYF. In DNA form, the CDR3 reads TGTGCCAGCAGTTACTCAGGACTAGCGGGAAAAGAGACCCAGTACTTC.

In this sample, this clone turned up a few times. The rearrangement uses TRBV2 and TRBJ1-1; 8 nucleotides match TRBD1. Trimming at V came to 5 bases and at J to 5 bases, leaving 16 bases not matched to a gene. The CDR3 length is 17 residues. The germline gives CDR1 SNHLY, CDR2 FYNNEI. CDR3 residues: CASSYGQGALPGTEAFF. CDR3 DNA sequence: TGTGCCAGCAGTTATGGCCAGGGGGCTCTTCCGGGTACTGAAGCTTTCTTT.

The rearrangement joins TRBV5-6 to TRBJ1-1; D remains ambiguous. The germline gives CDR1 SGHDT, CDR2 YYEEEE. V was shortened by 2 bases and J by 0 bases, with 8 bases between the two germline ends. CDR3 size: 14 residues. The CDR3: CASSFEGLNTEAFF. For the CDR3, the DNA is TGTGCCAGCAGCTTCGAGGGCTTGAACACTGAAGCTTTCTTT. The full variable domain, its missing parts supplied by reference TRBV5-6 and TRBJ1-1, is DAGVTQSPTHLIKTRGQQVTLRCSPKSGHDTVSWYQQALGQGPQFIFQYYEEEERQRGNFPDRFSGHQFPNYSSELNVNALLLGDSALYLCASSFEGLNTEAFFGQGTRLTVV.

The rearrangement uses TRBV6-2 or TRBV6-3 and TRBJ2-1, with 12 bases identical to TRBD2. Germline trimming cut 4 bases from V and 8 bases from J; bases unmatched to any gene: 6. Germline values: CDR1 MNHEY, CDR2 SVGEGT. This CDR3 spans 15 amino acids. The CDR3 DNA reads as TGTGCCAGCAGTTTTTGGACTAGCGGGACTGATGAGCAGTTCTTC. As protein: CASSFWTSGTDEQFF.

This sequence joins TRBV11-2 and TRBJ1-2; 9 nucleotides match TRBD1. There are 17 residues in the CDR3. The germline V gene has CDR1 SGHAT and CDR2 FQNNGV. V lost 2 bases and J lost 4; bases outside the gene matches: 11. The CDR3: CASSLSIQGAGGYGYTF. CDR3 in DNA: TGTGCCAGCAGCTTATCCATACAGGGGGCAGGGGGCTATGGCTACACCTTC.

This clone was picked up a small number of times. The CDR3, as DNA: TGCGCCAGCACTCATGACGGGGGCTCTGGAAACACCATATATTTT. Translating gives CASTHDGGSGNTIYF. The V gene is TRBV5-1, the J gene TRBJ1-3, with a tentative D call TRBD1 (5 bases). V dropped 6 bases and J dropped 0 bases, with 13 bases sitting between them. The length of the CDR3 is 15 residues. Germline CDR1 SGHRS, CDR2 YFSETQ.

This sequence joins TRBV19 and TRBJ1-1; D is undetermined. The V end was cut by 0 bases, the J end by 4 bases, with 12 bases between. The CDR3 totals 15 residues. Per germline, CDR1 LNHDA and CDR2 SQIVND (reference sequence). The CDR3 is CASSIDLKRVTEAFF. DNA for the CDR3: TGTGCCAGTAGTATAGATCTAAAGAGGGTCACTGAAGCTTTCTTT.

CDR3 amino acids: CASSSSGEQPQHF. DNA for the CDR3: TGCGCCAGCAGCTCCTCGGGGGAACAGCCCCAGCATTTT. This chain links TRBV5-1 with TRBJ1-5, with a weak D call TRBD1 (5 bases). The V end lost 3 bases, the J end lost 7 bases, and 11 bases lay between the germline ends. The CDR3 is 13 residues long. Germline V gene data show CDR1 as SGHRS and CDR2 as YFSETQ. Supplemented by reference TRBV5-1 and TRBJ1-5, the full variable domain reads KAGVTQTPRYLIKTRGQQVTLSCSPISGHRSVSWYQQTPGQGLQFLFEYFSETQRNKGNFPGRFSGRQFSNSRSEMNVSTLELGDSALYLCASSSSGEQPQHFGDGTRLSIL.

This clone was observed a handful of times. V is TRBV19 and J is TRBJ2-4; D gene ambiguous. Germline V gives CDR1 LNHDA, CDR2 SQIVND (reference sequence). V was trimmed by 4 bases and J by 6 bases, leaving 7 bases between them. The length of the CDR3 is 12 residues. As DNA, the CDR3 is TGTGCCAGTAGTAGTGGCAGAAACATTCAGTACTTC. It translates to CASSSGRNIQYF.

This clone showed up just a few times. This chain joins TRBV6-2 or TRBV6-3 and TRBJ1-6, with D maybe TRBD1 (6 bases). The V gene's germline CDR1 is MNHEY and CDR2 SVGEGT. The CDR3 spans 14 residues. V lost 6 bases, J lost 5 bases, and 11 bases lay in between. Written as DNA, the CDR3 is TGTGCCAGCAGCCGGGACAATAATAATTCACCCCTCCACTTT. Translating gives CASSRDNNNSPLHF.

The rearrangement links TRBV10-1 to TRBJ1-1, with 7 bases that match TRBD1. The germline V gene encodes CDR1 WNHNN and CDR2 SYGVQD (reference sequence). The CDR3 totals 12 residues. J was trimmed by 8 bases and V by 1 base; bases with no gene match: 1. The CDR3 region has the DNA TGCGCCAGCAGTGAGTTAGGGGGCGAAGCTTTCTTT. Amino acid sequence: CASSELGGEAFF.

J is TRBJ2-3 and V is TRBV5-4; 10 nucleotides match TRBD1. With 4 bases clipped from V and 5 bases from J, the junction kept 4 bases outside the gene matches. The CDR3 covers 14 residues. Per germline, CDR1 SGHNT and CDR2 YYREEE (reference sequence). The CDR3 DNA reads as TGTGCCAGCAGCGAGACAGGGGGCGTAGATACGCAGTATTTT. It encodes CASSETGGVDTQYF.

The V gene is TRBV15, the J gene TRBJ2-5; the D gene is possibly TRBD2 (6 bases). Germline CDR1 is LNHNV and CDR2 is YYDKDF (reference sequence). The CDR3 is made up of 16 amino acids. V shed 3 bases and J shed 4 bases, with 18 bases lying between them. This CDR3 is CATSRGTGAGRETQYF. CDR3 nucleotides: TGTGCCACCAGCAGGGGGACTGGGGCAGGGCGAGAGACCCAGTACTTC.

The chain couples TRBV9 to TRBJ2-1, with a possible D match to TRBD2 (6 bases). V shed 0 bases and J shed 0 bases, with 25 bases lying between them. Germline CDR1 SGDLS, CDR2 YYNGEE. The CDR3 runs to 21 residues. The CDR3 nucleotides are TGTGCCAGCAGCGTAGGAATAGCAGGGATGAGGGCGGGATTCTCCTACAATGAGCAGTTCTTC. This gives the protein CASSVGIAGMRAGFSYNEQFF.

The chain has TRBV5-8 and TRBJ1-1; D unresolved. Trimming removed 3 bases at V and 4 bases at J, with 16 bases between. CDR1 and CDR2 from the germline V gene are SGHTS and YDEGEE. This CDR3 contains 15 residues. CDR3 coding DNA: TGTGCCAGCAGCTCTGCCCCCGGGGAGAGCACTGAAGCTTTCTTT. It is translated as CASSSAPGESTEAFF. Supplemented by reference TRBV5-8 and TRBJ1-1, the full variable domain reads EAGVTQSPTHLIKTRGQQATLRCSPISGHTSVYWYQQALGLGLQFLLWYDEGEERNRGNFPPRFSGRQFPNYSSELNVNALELEDSALYLCASSSAPGESTEAFFGQGTRLTVV.

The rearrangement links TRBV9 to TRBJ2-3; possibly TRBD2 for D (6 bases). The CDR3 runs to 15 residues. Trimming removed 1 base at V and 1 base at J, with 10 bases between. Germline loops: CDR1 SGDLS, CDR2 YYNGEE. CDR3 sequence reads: CASSVHWEGTDTQYF. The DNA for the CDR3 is TGTGCCAGCAGCGTACACTGGGAGGGCACAGATACGCAGTATTTT. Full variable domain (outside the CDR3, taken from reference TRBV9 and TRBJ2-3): DSGVTQTPKHLITATGQRVTLRCSPRSGDLSVYWYQQSLDQGLQFLIQYYNGEERAKGNILERFSAQQFPDLHSELNLSSLELGDSALYFCASSVHWEGTDTQYFGPGTRLTVL.

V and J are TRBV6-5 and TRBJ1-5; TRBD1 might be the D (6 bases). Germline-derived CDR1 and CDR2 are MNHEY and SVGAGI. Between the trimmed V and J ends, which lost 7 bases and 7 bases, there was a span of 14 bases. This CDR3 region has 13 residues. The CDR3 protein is CASTRGYGQPQHF. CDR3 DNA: TGTGCCAGCACAAGGGGGTACGGACAGCCCCAGCATTTT.

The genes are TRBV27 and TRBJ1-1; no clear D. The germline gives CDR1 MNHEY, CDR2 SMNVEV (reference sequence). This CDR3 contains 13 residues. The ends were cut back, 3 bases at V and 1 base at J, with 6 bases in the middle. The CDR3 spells CASSFTRNTEAFF. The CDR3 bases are TGTGCCAGCAGTTTTACACGGAACACTGAAGCTTTCTTT.

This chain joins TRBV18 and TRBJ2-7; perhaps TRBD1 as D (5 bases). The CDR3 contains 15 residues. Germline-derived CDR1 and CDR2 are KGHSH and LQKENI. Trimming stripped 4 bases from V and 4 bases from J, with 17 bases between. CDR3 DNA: TGTGCCAGCTCACACACAGGAGTCGGGTTTTACGAGCAGTACTTC. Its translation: CASSHTGVGFYEQYF.

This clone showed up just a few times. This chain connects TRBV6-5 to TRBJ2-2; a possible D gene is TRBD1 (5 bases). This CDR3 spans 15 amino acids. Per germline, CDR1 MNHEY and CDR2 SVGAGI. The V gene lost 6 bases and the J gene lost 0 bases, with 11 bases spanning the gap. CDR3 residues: CASRLRTTNTGELFF. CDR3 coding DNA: TGTGCCAGCAGGCTCAGGACAACGAACACCGGGGAGCTGTTTTTT.